Listed below are T cell receptor beta chains from one sample, sequenced in a study of shared clonotypes between healthy human individuals. Clones were read by immunoSEQ multiplex PCR, and TCRdb kept only the in-frame ones, dropping some. The sample has about 1.1 million clones, approximately 75% seen once; the top ten hold 0.89%. The specimen sequenced was memory CD4+ T cells from PBMCs. All receptors derive from a man in his late teens or twenties in good health. Some clones in this sample may be carry-over from other donors' samples. CDR3s include the opening cysteine and the closing phenylalanine or tryptophan. A D gene is named only where the DNA matches it firmly. The size field is filled for only some rows; it gives once, few, many or a size class.

D | size | J | V | CDR3 | DNA
NA | NA | TRBJ2-3 | TRBV4-1 | CASSRLGLASTDTQYF | TGCGCCAGCAGCCGTCTAGGACTGGCCAGCACAGATACGCAGTATTTT
TRBD1 | NA | TRBJ2-5 | TRBV6-1 | CASRPRQGQETQYF | TGTGCCAGCAGGCCCAGACAGGGGCAAGAGACCCAGTACTTC
TRBD2 | NA | TRBJ2-5 | TRBV14 | CASGRERLETQYF | TGTGCCAGCGGGCGGGAGCGGTTGGAGACCCAGTACTTC
TRBD1 | few | TRBJ1-4 | TRBV27 | CASRGDRQNEKLFF | TGTGCCAGCAGGGGGGACAGACAGAATGAAAAACTGTTTTTT
NA | NA | TRBJ1-5 | TRBV4-2 | CASSQGNQPQHF | TGTGCCAGCAGCCAGGGTAATCAGCCCCAGCATTTT
TRBD1 | NA | TRBJ2-1 | TRBV14 | CASSRLWDSLSYNEQFF | TGTGCCAGCAGCCGGTTATGGGACAGCCTCTCCTACAATGAGCAGTTCTTC
NA | NA | TRBJ2-5 | TRBV18 | CASSPVDTQETQYF | TGTGCCAGCTCACCGGTAGATACCCAAGAGACCCAGTACTTC
TRBD1 | NA | TRBJ2-1 | TRBV5-1 | CASSSQVGQGATEQFF | TGCGCCAGCAGCTCTCAGGTGGGACAGGGGGCGACTGAGCAGTTCTTC
NA | NA | TRBJ1-4 | TRBV4-3 | CASSQEARRQNEKLFF | TGCGCCAGCAGCCAAGAGGCCAGGCGCCAAAATGAAAAACTGTTTTTT
TRBD1 | NA | TRBJ1-1 | TRBV6-1 | CASRIKQGRGTEAFF | TGTGCCAGCAGAATTAAACAGGGGAGGGGTACTGAAGCTTTCTTT
NA | NA | TRBJ1-5 | TRBV28 | CASSFPRGGQPQHF | TGTGCCAGCAGTTTCCCTCGGGGGGGGCAGCCCCAGCATTTT
NA | NA | TRBJ2-2 | TRBV5-4 | CASSPGPGVNTGELFF | TGTGCCAGCAGCCCGGGCCCAGGGGTGAACACCGGGGAGCTGTTTTTT
NA | NA | TRBJ1-4 | TRBV7-2 | CASSWGQREKLFF | TGTGCCAGCAGCTGGGGGCAACGGGAAAAACTGTTTTTT
NA | NA | TRBJ2-3 | TRBV5-1 | CASSKGEYGTDTQYF | TGCGCCAGCAGCAAAGGGGAGTACGGCACAGATACGCAGTATTTT
NA | NA | TRBJ2-3 | TRBV2 | CASTVEADTQYF | TGTGCCAGCACCGTCGAGGCGGATACGCAGTATTTT
NA | NA | TRBJ2-3 | TRBV7-2 | CASSPVGGPDTQYF | TGTGCCAGCAGCCCCGTGGGGGGCCCAGATACGCAGTATTTT
NA | few | TRBJ2-7 | TRBV7-2 | CASSLAGSAYYEQYF | TGTGCCAGCAGCTTAGCGGGTAGCGCATACTACGAGCAGTACTTC
NA | once | TRBJ2-3 | TRBV29-1 | CSVRSGVAYTDTQYF | TGCAGCGTTCGGTCAGGGGTGGCGTACACAGATACGCAGTATTTT
NA | once | TRBJ2-1 | TRBV11-3 | CASSLADHRNEQFF | TGTGCCAGCAGCTTAGCCGATCACCGCAATGAGCAGTTCTTC
NA | few | TRBJ1-2 | TRBV28 | CASMAGFAYGYTF | TGTGCCAGCATGGCCGGGTTCGCCTATGGCTACACCTTC
NA | NA | TRBJ2-3 | TRBV28 | CASSPPSSPTQYF | TGTGCCAGCAGTCCCCCCAGCTCCCCTACGCAGTATTTT
NA | NA | TRBJ2-7 | TRBV7-9 | CASSFAGSSYEQYF | TGTGCCAGCAGCTTTGCGGGGAGCTCCTACGAGCAGTACTTC
NA | NA | TRBJ2-5 | TRBV4-3 | CASSQEAGRGVETQYF | TGCGCCAGCAGCCAAGAGGCGGGTAGGGGGGTAGAGACCCAGTACTTC
TRBD2 | NA | TRBJ2-1 | TRBV5-1 | CASSRGGGDEQFF | TGCGCCAGCAGCCGAGGCGGGGGAGATGAGCAGTTCTTC
TRBD1 | few | TRBJ1-1 | TRBV28 | CASSLVGQGVEAFF | TGTGCCAGCAGTCTCGTGGGACAGGGGGTTGAAGCTTTCTTT
NA | NA | TRBJ2-7 | TRBV5-4 | CASSLRAVDEQYF | TGTGCCAGCAGCTTGAGAGCGGTCGACGAGCAGTACTTC
TRBD1 | once | TRBJ1-1 | TRBV7-9 | CASSSWAGGPEAFF | TGTGCCAGCAGCTCGTGGGCAGGGGGGCCTGAAGCTTTCTTT
TRBD2 | NA | TRBJ2-7 | TRBV7-3 | CASSLGRLGLAGGNEQYF | TGTGCCAGCAGCTTAGGCAGGTTGGGACTAGCGGGAGGAAATGAGCAGTACTTC
NA | NA | TRBJ1-5 | TRBV2 | CASRTDGSNQPQHF | TGTGCCAGCCGCACGGACGGTTCCAATCAGCCCCAGCATTTT
NA | once | TRBJ2-3 | TRBV7-9 | CASSLVATNTQYF | TGTGCCAGCAGCTTAGTCGCCACAAATACGCAGTATTTT
NA | NA | TRBJ1-1 | TRBV4-3 | CASSQGGGRNTEAFF | TGCGCCAGCAGCCAAGGGGGGGGACGGAACACTGAAGCTTTCTTT
NA | NA | TRBJ2-1 | TRBV7-6 | CASSLAPLVVTYNEQFF | TGTGCCAGCAGCTTAGCCCCACTAGTTGTTACCTACAATGAGCAGTTCTTC
TRBD2 | once | TRBJ2-2 | TRBV18 | CASSQLAGVTGELFF | TGTGCCAGCTCACAACTAGCGGGAGTCACCGGGGAGCTGTTTTTT
TRBD1 | NA | TRBJ2-7 | TRBV27 | CATRDRAYEQYF | TGTGCCACCCGGGACAGGGCCTACGAGCAGTACTTC
TRBD2 | NA | TRBJ2-1 | TRBV29-1 | CSVGTSVDSNEQFF | TGCAGCGTTGGAACTAGCGTCGACAGCAATGAGCAGTTCTTC
TRBD1 | NA | TRBJ2-7 | TRBV27 | CASSPGQGWFYEQYF | TGTGCCAGCAGTCCGGGACAGGGTTGGTTCTACGAGCAGTACTTC
NA | few | TRBJ2-6 | TRBV5-6 | CASSLRDSSNVLTF | TGTGCCAGCAGCTTGAGAGACAGCTCCAACGTCCTGACTTTC
TRBD2 | once | TRBJ2-7 | TRBV2 | CASSVFHSGSSYEQYF | TGTGCCAGCAGTGTCTTTCATAGCGGGAGCTCCTACGAGCAGTACTTC
NA | NA | TRBJ2-6 | TRBV29-1 | CSVDIGSGANVLTF | TGCAGCGTTGATATTGGCTCTGGGGCCAACGTCCTGACTTTC